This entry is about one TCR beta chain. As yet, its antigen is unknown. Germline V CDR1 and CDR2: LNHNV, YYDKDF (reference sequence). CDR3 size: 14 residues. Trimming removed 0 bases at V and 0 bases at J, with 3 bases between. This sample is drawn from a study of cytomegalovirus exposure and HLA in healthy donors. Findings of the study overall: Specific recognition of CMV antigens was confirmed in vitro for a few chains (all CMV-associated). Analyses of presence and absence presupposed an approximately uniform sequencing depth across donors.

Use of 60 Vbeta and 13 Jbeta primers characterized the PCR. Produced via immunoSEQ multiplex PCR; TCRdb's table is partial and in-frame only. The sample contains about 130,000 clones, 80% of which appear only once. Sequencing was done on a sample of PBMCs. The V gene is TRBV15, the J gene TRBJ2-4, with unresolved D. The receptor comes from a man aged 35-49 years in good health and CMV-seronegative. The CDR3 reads CATSRDVAKNIQYF. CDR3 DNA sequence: TGTGCCACCAGCAGAGACGTAGCCAAAAACATTCAGTACTTC.